Below, 22 T cell receptor beta chains from the same sample are listed, as sequenced in a study of T cells after yellow fever vaccination. TCRdb passed the 5' RACE reads through MiXCR, listing each CDR3 protein once. The table records just under 600,000 distinct CDR3 sequences, 13% of them present only once. Source: PBMCs, taken on the day of the yellow fever booster vaccination. The receptors were sampled from a man younger than 45 who received the YFV17D yellow fever vaccine.

The chain employs TRBV7-9 and TRBJ1-1; D is ambiguous. This CDR3 spans 17 amino acids. The V end was cut by 2 bases, the J end by 1 base, with 17 bases between. Germline CDR1 reads SEHNR; CDR2 reads FQNEAQ (reference sequence). In DNA, the CDR3 is TGTGCCAGCAGCTTACCGCCGACTCCTAAGAGGAACACTGAAGCTTTCTTT. As protein: CASSLPPTPKRNTEAFF. The full variable domain, completed using reference TRBV7-9 and TRBJ1-1, is DTGVSQNPRHKITKRGQNVTFRCDPISEHNRLYWYRQTLGQGPEFLTYFQNEAQLEKSRLLSDRFSAERPKGSFSTLEIQRTEQGDSAMYLCASSLPPTPKRNTEAFFGQGTRLTVV.

The chain combines TRBV12-3 or TRBV12-4 with TRBJ1-6; maybe TRBD1 (6 bases). This CDR3 spans 14 amino acids. Trimming took 9 bases from V and 5 from J, leaving 14 bases between them. CDR3: CARLRGWDNSPLHF. CDR3 nucleotide sequence: TGTGCCAGACTCAGGGGATGGGATAATTCACCCCTCCACTTT.

A few counts support this clonotype. The chain couples TRBV7-2 to TRBJ2-7; TRBD2 is a possible D gene (5 bases). Germline V gene sequence: CDR1 SGHTA, CDR2 FQGNSA. The CDR3 runs 15 residues. Trimming removed 5 bases at V and 2 bases at J, with 16 bases between. CDR3 sequence: CASSPRGASPYEQYF. In nucleotides, the CDR3 is TGTGCCAGCAGCCCCCGGGGAGCCTCGCCCTACGAGCAGTACTTC.

This clonotype was seen more than once but under ten times. The rearrangement links TRBV15 to TRBJ2-3, with 10 nucleotides matching TRBD1. The CDR3 has 16 amino acids. Germline V gene data show CDR1 as LNHNV and CDR2 as YYDKDF (reference sequence). Trimming took 1 base from V and 3 from J; bases not matched to a gene: 4. In nucleotides, the CDR3 is TGTGCCACCAGCAGAGGCGGGGACAGGGGAACAGATACGCAGTATTTT. Protein product: CATSRGGDRGTDTQYF.

This clonotype occurred many times. The chain uses TRBV20-1 and TRBJ2-1, with 9 bases identical to TRBD2. J was trimmed by 6 bases and V by 6 bases; bases with no gene match: 9. The CDR3 runs to 14 residues. CDR1 DFQATT and CDR2 SNEGSKA come from the germline V gene (reference sequence). CDR3 in DNA: TGCAGTGCGATTTCGGTAGCGGGAGCCAATGAGCAGTTCTTC. Amino acids: CSAISVAGANEQFF.

This sequence joins TRBV20-1 and TRBJ2-7, with D perhaps TRBD2 (6 bases). V lost 4 bases, J lost 3 bases, and 16 bases lay in between. The CDR3 runs 14 residues. Germline V lookup: CDR1 DFQATT, CDR2 SNEGSKA (reference sequence). CDR3 coding DNA: TGCAGTGCTACGCGGGGAGTGCTAAACTACGAGCAGTACTTC. Protein: CSATRGVLNYEQYF.

This clonotype has more than one count but fewer than ten. V is TRBV29-1 and J is TRBJ2-7; no clear D. V was clipped by 5 bases and J by 2 bases, with 16 bases between them. This CDR3 region has 14 residues. The germline gives CDR1 SQVTM, CDR2 ANQGSEA. The CDR3 region has the DNA TGCAGCGTTCCTCTACCCGGCCTACCCTACGAGCAGTACTTC. This codes for CSVPLPGLPYEQYF.

This rearrangement joins TRBV12-3 or TRBV12-4 to TRBJ2-2; 8 positions agree with TRBD1. The CDR3 totals 16 residues. The V gene end was trimmed by 3 bases and the J gene end by 3 bases; junction bases not matched to a gene: 6. This CDR3 reads CASSFQGAGDTGELFF. The CDR3 region has the DNA TGTGCCAGCAGTTTCCAGGGGGCCGGGGACACCGGGGAGCTGTTTTTT.

This clonotype has a count of ten or more. The germline gene is not matched at one end of the junction; a read error may be the cause. This rearrangement joins TRBV7-9 to TRBJ2-5; D is uncertain. The CDR3 covers 11 residues. Germline V CDR1 and CDR2: SEHNR, FQNEAQ (reference sequence). CDR3 nucleotide sequence: TGCGCCAGCAGCTTTAGGGAGACCCAGTACTTC. Its protein product is CASSFRETQYF.

This clonotype was seen a few times. The chain combines TRBV5-6 with TRBJ1-6; maybe TRBD1 (5 bases). Trimming removed 2 bases at V and 7 bases at J, with 10 bases between. Germline V lookup: CDR1 SGHDT, CDR2 YYEEEE. The CDR3 has 14 amino acids. CDR3 nucleotides: TGTGCCAGCAGCTTATTCGGGGACAATTCACCCCTCCACTTT. Residues: CASSLFGDNSPLHF.

The rearrangement uses TRBV13 and TRBJ2-7, with TRBD2 identical over 9 bases. After removal of 2 bases from V and 3 bases from J, the junction contained 5 bases not matched to a gene. Germline V gene sequence: CDR1 PRHDT, CDR2 FYEKMQ (reference sequence). This CDR3 has 15 residues. CDR3 residues: CASSLRREGFYEQYF. The CDR3 DNA reads as TGTGCCAGCAGCTTAAGGCGGGAGGGGTTCTACGAGCAGTACTTC.

This clonotype has more than one count but fewer than ten. The J gene is TRBJ1-5, the V gene TRBV27, with a possible D match to TRBD1 (6 bases). From germline, CDR1 is MNHEY and CDR2 SMNVEV (reference sequence). Trimming took off 7 bases at V and 15 bases at J, with 22 bases between the two ends. The CDR3 length is 13 residues. The CDR3 bases are TGTGCCAGCACCCACCCGGCGCATTCCAGGGGGCATTTT. Translated, it gives CASTHPAHSRGHF.

This clonotype was counted between two and nine times. The chain joins TRBV7-2 to TRBJ2-5; the match to TRBD2 covers 10 bases. V lost 3 bases to trimming and J lost 4 bases; unmatched junction nucleotides: 5. The germline CDR1 and CDR2 sequences are SGHTA and FQGNSA. This CDR3 comprises 15 residues. The CDR3 sequence: CASSFLAGVGETQYF. The CDR3, as DNA: TGTGCCAGCAGCTTTCTAGCGGGAGTAGGAGAGACCCAGTACTTC.

This chain connects TRBV20-1 to TRBJ1-5; D ambiguous. The CDR3 has 12 amino acids. The ends were cut back, 4 bases at V and 3 bases at J, with 7 bases in the middle. Per germline, CDR1 DFQATT and CDR2 SNEGSKA (reference sequence). The CDR3 sequence: CSATDNNQPQHF. The CDR3 DNA reads as TGCAGTGCTACCGACAACAATCAGCCCCAGCATTTT.

In its sample, this clonotype was seen a few times. The chain employs TRBV4-2 and TRBJ1-6; 7 bases align to TRBD1. This CDR3 contains 12 residues. V dropped 1 base and J dropped 13; count of bases not matched to a gene: 1. In germline, CDR1 is LGHNA, CDR2 YNFKEQ. CDR3 residues: CASSQATGPLHF. The CDR3 DNA follows: TGTGCCAGCAGCCAAGCGACAGGGCCCCTCCACTTT.

The J gene is TRBJ2-2, the V gene TRBV5-4; D not certain. CDR3 length: 15 residues. V dropped 2 bases and J dropped 5 bases, with 13 bases sitting between them. Germline V gene lookup returns CDR1 SGHNT and CDR2 YYREEE (reference sequence). The CDR3 DNA reads TGTGCCAGCAGCTTCCTGGGTCGTCGGACCGGGGAGCTGTTTTTT. It codes for CASSFLGRRTGELFF.

The chain links TRBV5-1 to TRBJ2-3; 11 bases line up with TRBD2. This CDR3 contains 16 residues. The germline V gene has CDR1 SGHRS and CDR2 YFSETQ. V lost 4 bases to trimming and J lost 6 bases; unmatched junction nucleotides: 10. Here the CDR3 reads CASSLQLAGDVDTQYF. CDR3 in DNA: TGCGCCAGCAGCCTACAACTAGCGGGAGATGTCGATACGCAGTATTTT.

This chain joins TRBV6-2 or TRBV6-3 and TRBJ1-5; the D gene is possibly TRBD1 (6 bases). Germline-derived CDR1 and CDR2 are MNHEY and SVGEGT. V lost 8 bases to trimming and J lost 0 bases, with 14 bases between them. The CDR3 extends over 15 amino acids. CDR3 nucleotides: TGTGCCAGCCGTCGGGACAACAATAGCAATCAGCCCCAGCATTTT. Protein sequence: CASRRDNNSNQPQHF.

Here the CDR3 reads CASSLSIAGRQETQYF. Written as DNA, the CDR3 is TGCGCCAGCAGCCTGAGTATAGCGGGGCGGCAAGAGACCCAGTACTTC. The chain recombines TRBV5-1 with TRBJ2-5; TRBD2 agrees at 8 bases. The CDR3 has 16 amino acids. V gave up 4 bases and J gave up 2 bases; unmatched junction bases: 10. CDR1 is SGHRS, CDR2 YFSETQ, per germline.

CDR3 protein: CSANVNGANSPLHF. The CDR3 DNA reads TGCAGTGCTAATGTTAACGGCGCGAATTCACCCCTCCACTTT. The chain is built from TRBV20-1 and TRBJ1-6; D remains unclear. The CDR3 is 14 amino acids. Trimming shortened V by 4 bases and J by 7 bases, and 14 bases separated the two germline ends. CDR1 and CDR2 (germline): DFQATT, SNEGSKA (reference sequence).

This clonotype was recorded a few times. This chain links TRBV5-1 with TRBJ2-7; 10 nucleotides line up with TRBD1. Per the germline V gene, CDR1 is SGHRS and CDR2 is YFSETQ. J lost 0 bases, V lost 0 bases, and 6 bases had no gene match. The CDR3 is made up of 17 amino acids. This CDR3 reads CASSLAPRDRGSYEQYF. The CDR3 nucleotides read TGCGCCAGCAGCTTGGCCCCAAGGGACAGGGGCTCCTACGAGCAGTACTTC.

This clonotype occurred a few times. The rearrangement uses TRBV29-1 and TRBJ2-7; 9 nucleotides agree with TRBD1. Looked up from germline, CDR1 is SQVTM and CDR2 is ANQGSEA. CDR3 size: 16 residues. The junction had 10 bases not matched to a gene; V was cut back by 1 base and J by 3 bases. The DNA for the CDR3 is TGCAGCGTTGAAGGCACGACAGGGGGAGGGAACTACGAGCAGTACTTC. This sequence encodes CSVEGTTGGGNYEQYF.